The source of this TCR beta chain is a study of identical twins. Each CDR3 protein gets one entry after TCRdb re-called the 5' RACE reads with MiXCR. Of 1.5 million or so distinct CDR3 sequences listed, under 35% are singletons. There are a few counts of this clonotype. Trimming took 6 bases from V and 6 from J; bases not matched to a gene: 21. The germline gives CDR1 WSHSY, CDR2 SAAADI. This CDR3 comprises 19 residues. The clonotype originates from a newborn girl in good health. This rearrangement joins TRBV10-2 to TRBJ2-1, with TRBD2 matching over 9 bases. The sample comprised cord blood. CDR3 DNA sequence: TGCGCCAGCAGCTCCGGGACGGACCCTTTTGGACTAGCGTCCAATGAGCAGTTCTTC. Protein: CASSSGTDPFGLASNEQFF.